The clone carrying this T cell receptor (beta chain) appeared a few times. The CDR3 extends over 15 amino acids. V gave up 6 bases and J gave up 6 bases, with 17 bases separating them. The germline V gene has CDR1 ENHRY and CDR2 SYGVKD. This sample was taken from a study of blood T cell repertoires in COVID-19. Repertoires were generated with immunoSEQ multiplex PCR, while TCRdb's copy carries only in-frame clones and drops some. The data contain fewer than 250,000 clones, around 86% of them singletons. The TCR was taken from a woman in her fifties or sixties with acute COVID-19. Material for sequencing was PBMCs or T cells enriched from blood (not recorded which). The gene calls are TRBV10-3 and TRBJ1-4; D is possibly TRBD1 (6 bases). The CDR3 DNA reads as TGTGCCATCAGGCCAGGGGCAGGGGCCCATGAAAAACTGTTTTTT. Amino acid sequence: CAIRPGAGAHEKLFF.